A selection of T cell receptor beta chains follows, all from one sample in a study of T cells in localized non-small cell lung cancer. Clones were sequenced by immunoSEQ multiplex PCR, and TCRdb holds only the in-frame ones, with some missing. Found here are around 130,000 clones, roughly 90% of them singletons; the top ten hold around 1.7%. The material sequenced was peripheral blood, taken before any cancer treatment. The source of these receptors is a female donor of 60 years or more with stage I lung adenocarcinoma. Each CDR3 is given with its conserved first and last residue. Fields, in order: clone size, J gene, D gene, CDR3 length, V gene, CDR3 DNA, CDR3 protein. A D gene is named only where the DNA matches it firmly. Clone size, where shown, is once, few, many, or a class for clones that have expanded.

clone_size: once
j_call: TRBJ2-5
d_call: TRBD2
cdr3_length: 14
v_call: TRBV6-1
cdr3_nt: TGTGCCAGCAGTGGTAGGGAGGGTTTGGAGACCCAGTACTTC
cdr3_aa: CASSGREGLETQYF

clone_size: NA
j_call: TRBJ2-2
d_call: TRBD2
cdr3_length: 15
v_call: TRBV18
cdr3_nt: TGTGCCAGCCCAGGGCTAGCGGCTAACACCGGGGAGCTGTTTTTT
cdr3_aa: CASPGLAANTGELFF

clone_size: NA
j_call: TRBJ2-7
d_call: TRBD2
cdr3_length: 14
v_call: TRBV27
cdr3_nt: TGTGCCACCTCCCGCTACGCGGGGGCCTACGAGCAGTACTTC
cdr3_aa: CATSRYAGAYEQYF

clone_size: NA
j_call: TRBJ1-1
d_call: NA
cdr3_length: 12
v_call: TRBV28
cdr3_nt: TGTGCCAGTCTAACAGGGAGCACTGAAGCTTTCTTT
cdr3_aa: CASLTGSTEAFF

clone_size: NA
j_call: TRBJ2-3
d_call: NA
cdr3_length: 15
v_call: TRBV15
cdr3_nt: TGTGCCACCACTATGGTAGTTGCGGGCACAGATACGCAGTATTTT
cdr3_aa: CATTMVVAGTDTQYF

clone_size: NA
j_call: TRBJ2-1
d_call: NA
cdr3_length: 12
v_call: TRBV27
cdr3_nt: TGTGCCAGCAGTTTTCAGAGGAATGAGCAGTTCTTC
cdr3_aa: CASSFQRNEQFF

clone_size: NA
j_call: TRBJ2-7
d_call: NA
cdr3_length: 14
v_call: TRBV28
cdr3_nt: TGTGCCAGCAGTTTTACCACTACCTCCTACGAGCAGTACTTC
cdr3_aa: CASSFTTTSYEQYF

clone_size: once
j_call: TRBJ1-1
d_call: NA
cdr3_length: 13
v_call: TRBV11-3
cdr3_nt: TGTGCCAGCAGCTTAGATCTAGGTGGTGAAGCTTTCTTT
cdr3_aa: CASSLDLGGEAFF

clone_size: few
j_call: TRBJ2-7
d_call: NA
cdr3_length: 14
v_call: TRBV19
cdr3_nt: TGTGCCAGTAGTAGGACCTCAGACTCCTACGAGCAGTACTTC
cdr3_aa: CASSRTSDSYEQYF

clone_size: NA
j_call: TRBJ2-1
d_call: NA
cdr3_length: 15
v_call: TRBV6-6
cdr3_nt: TGTGCCAGCAGTGACTATTGGGGCGGCTACAATGAGCAGTTCTTC
cdr3_aa: CASSDYWGGYNEQFF

clone_size: NA
j_call: TRBJ2-3
d_call: NA
cdr3_length: 14
v_call: TRBV5-5
cdr3_nt: TGTGCCAGCAGCGGTCTAGCGTGGACAGATACGCAGTATTTT
cdr3_aa: CASSGLAWTDTQYF

clone_size: NA
j_call: TRBJ2-7
d_call: TRBD2
cdr3_length: 13
v_call: TRBV2
cdr3_nt: TGTGCCAGCATCCTAAGCGGGGGCTACGAGCAGTACTTC
cdr3_aa: CASILSGGYEQYF

clone_size: NA
j_call: TRBJ2-3
d_call: TRBD2
cdr3_length: 16
v_call: TRBV4-1
cdr3_nt: TGCGCCAGCAGCCAAGTAGGAGCGGGGTACACAGATACGCAGTATTTT
cdr3_aa: CASSQVGAGYTDTQYF

clone_size: NA
j_call: TRBJ2-3
d_call: NA
cdr3_length: 12
v_call: TRBV4-1
cdr3_nt: TGCGCCAGCAGCCATATCGCAGGAACGCAGTATTTT
cdr3_aa: CASSHIAGTQYF

clone_size: once
j_call: TRBJ2-3
d_call: TRBD2
cdr3_length: 16
v_call: TRBV5-4
cdr3_nt: TGTGCCAGCTATGCTAGCGGGAGAATGAGAACAGATACGCAGTATTTT
cdr3_aa: CASYASGRMRTDTQYF

clone_size: NA
j_call: TRBJ2-1
d_call: TRBD2
cdr3_length: 16
v_call: TRBV14
cdr3_nt: TGTGCCAGCAGCCTCTTGGGGGGGGGAGCGGTAAGTGAGCAGTTCTTC
cdr3_aa: CASSLLGGGAVSEQFF

clone_size: NA
j_call: TRBJ2-7
d_call: TRBD1
cdr3_length: 14
v_call: TRBV9
cdr3_nt: TGTGCCAGCAGCGTAGCCGGGACAGACTACGAGCAGTACTTC
cdr3_aa: CASSVAGTDYEQYF